The 26 T cell receptor beta chains presented below share a single source sample, sequenced in a study of CD8 T cells in ankylosing spondylitis. These receptors are not linked to any known antigen. Study-wide results and caveats: Seemingly characteristic of ankylosing spondylitis blood was a TCR beta motif consisting of about 8 highly homologous variants.

In TCRdb, the 5' RACE reads were re-called with MiXCR into one record per CDR3 protein. The data show 750,000 to 850,000 distinct CDR3 sequences, 10% to 15% seen once. The sample was blood, either unsorted or a sorted T cell fraction (not recorded which). The source of these receptors is a male donor with ankylosing spondylitis.

This chain links TRBV5-1 with TRBJ1-6; D uncertain. The length of the CDR3 is 14 residues. Germline loops: CDR1 SGHRS, CDR2 YFSETQ. V was shortened by 0 bases and J by 6 bases, with 7 bases between the two germline ends. The CDR3 bases are TGCGCCAGCAGCTTGGGGTACTCTAATTCACCCCTCCACTTT. Protein: CASSLGYSNSPLHF.

This clonotype was counted ten times or more. This chain uses TRBV10-2 with TRBJ2-3; 10 positions agree with TRBD2. CDR1 WSHSY and CDR2 SAAADI come from the germline V gene. V lost 5 bases, J lost 6 bases, and 5 bases stayed unmatched. The CDR3 runs to 14 residues. This chain's CDR3 is CASSRTSGADTQYF. DNA of the CDR3: TGCGCCAGCAGTAGGACTAGCGGAGCGGATACGCAGTATTTT.

This clonotype was recorded a few times. The gene calls are TRBV20-1 and TRBJ2-1; a weak D match, TRBD2 (6 bases). The germline V gene encodes CDR1 DFQATT and CDR2 SNEGSKA (reference sequence). The length of the CDR3 is 14 residues. V lost 8 bases to trimming and J lost 1 base, with 15 bases between them. In DNA, the CDR3 is TGCAGTATAGAATATAGCGGTTCCTACAATGAGCAGTTCTTC. Translated, it gives CSIEYSGSYNEQFF.

There are a few counts of this clonotype. This sequence joins TRBV27 and TRBJ2-1; 9 nucleotides match TRBD2. The CDR3 spans 16 residues. The trim removed 7 bases at V and 4 bases at J, leaving 11 bases unmatched. In germline, CDR1 is MNHEY, CDR2 SMNVEV (reference sequence). The CDR3 loop reads CASTLRLAGRYNEQFF. The CDR3 DNA sequence: TGTGCCAGCACCTTACGTCTAGCGGGAAGATACAATGAGCAGTTCTTC.

The rearrangement links TRBV20-1 to TRBJ2-1; TRBD1 aligns across 7 bases. Germline CDR1 DFQATT, CDR2 SNEGSKA (reference sequence). This CDR3 is 13 amino acids long. After removal of 5 bases from V and 6 bases from J, the junction contained 7 bases not matched to a gene. The CDR3, as DNA: TGCAGTGCTTTACCCGACAGGGTCAATGAGCAGTTCTTC. The encoded protein is CSALPDRVNEQFF.

There are a few counts of this clonotype. The chain has TRBV27 and TRBJ1-5, with D unresolved. CDR3 size: 14 residues. Trimming cost V 6 bases and J 9 bases, with 18 bases left between them. CDR1 MNHEY and CDR2 SMNVEV come from the germline V gene (reference sequence). CDR3 coding DNA: TGTGCCAGCAGCTTTAGGTCAGGACTAAGGCCCCAGCATTTT. Amino acids: CASSFRSGLRPQHF.

This clonotype was seen only a few times. The V call is TRBV4-3, the J call TRBJ2-7; TRBD1 matches 7 bases. The CDR3 spans 15 residues. The germline CDR1 and CDR2 sequences are LGHNA and YSLEER. V shed 0 bases, J shed 7 bases, and the junction held 9 bases outside the gene matches. The CDR3 region is CASSQEGNRGMEQYF. The CDR3 DNA follows: TGCGCCAGCAGCCAAGAAGGAAACAGGGGTATGGAGCAGTACTTC.

The chain is built from TRBV29-1 and TRBJ1-4; D is ambiguous. Trimming cost V 4 bases and J 2 bases, with 8 bases left between them. Germline V gives CDR1 SQVTM, CDR2 ANQGSEA. The CDR3 runs 13 residues. As DNA, the CDR3 is TGCAGCGTTGGGGTCCGCACTAATGAAAAACTGTTTTTT. This codes for CSVGVRTNEKLFF.

This rearrangement joins TRBV5-6 to TRBJ2-7, with D perhaps matching TRBD1 (5 bases). The germline V gene has CDR1 SGHDT and CDR2 YYEEEE. V was clipped by 1 base and J by 1 base, with 12 bases between them. The CDR3 has 15 residues. The CDR3 loop reads CASSLLTVSSYEQYF. The CDR3 DNA follows: TGTGCCAGCAGCTTGTTGACAGTTTCTTCCTACGAGCAGTACTTC.

This clonotype appeared a few times. CDR3 sequence (DNA): TGTGCCAGCAGCCCCCGGACACGGACCTACGAGCAGTACTTC. This codes for CASSPRTRTYEQYF. This sequence joins TRBV7-2 and TRBJ2-7, with D perhaps TRBD1 (5 bases). Germline V gives CDR1 SGHTA, CDR2 FQGNSA. The CDR3 has 14 residues. V was shortened by 5 bases and J by 2 bases, with 13 bases between the two germline ends.

This clonotype showed up just a few times. The rearrangement joins TRBV20-1 to TRBJ2-7; TRBD1 matches at 7 bases. The V gene's germline CDR1 is DFQATT and CDR2 SNEGSKA (reference sequence). Unmatched junction bases numbered 6, after V lost 4 bases and J lost 0 bases. The CDR3 has 14 amino acids. CDR3 DNA sequence: TGCAGTGCTACCAAAGGGGGCTTCTCCTACGAGCAGTACTTC. This encodes CSATKGGFSYEQYF.

This clonotype was observed a few times. The rearrangement uses TRBV6-5 and TRBJ2-7; D is possibly TRBD1 (6 bases). Germline V gene lookup returns CDR1 MNHEY and CDR2 SVGAGI. This CDR3 is built from 14 residues. V gave up 2 bases and J gave up 6 bases, with 14 bases separating them. Here the CDR3 reads CASSYIWGQAEQYF. CDR3 nucleotide sequence: TGTGCCAGCAGTTACATTTGGGGGCAGGCCGAGCAGTACTTC.

The DNA of the CDR3 is TGTGCCAGCAGTTATTACGAGGGTAAAGGCACTGAAGCTTTCTTT. It is translated as CASSYYEGKGTEAFF. The rearrangement joins TRBV6-5 to TRBJ1-1; D remains unclear. CDR3 length equals 15 residues. Germline values: CDR1 MNHEY, CDR2 SVGAGI. V lost 3 bases to trimming and J lost 4 bases, with 15 bases between them.

Regarding this clonotype: Mismatch with germline at one junction end may stem from a read error. The chain carries TRBV28 and TRBJ2-2; the D gene is possibly TRBD2 (5 bases). Per the germline V gene, CDR1 is MDHEN and CDR2 is SYDVKM. This CDR3 is built from 12 residues. The CDR3 region is CASMGLLGELVF. DNA for the CDR3: TGTGCCAGCATGGGCTTGCTCGGGGAGCTGGTTTTT.

Ten or more counts support this clonotype. Germline and junction disagree at one end, which may indicate a read error. The chain is built from TRBV4-2 and TRBJ2-2; D uncertain. This CDR3 contains 16 residues. Germline loops: CDR1 LGHNA, CDR2 YNFKEQ. CDR3 sequence: CASSQGLAENTGELFF. The DNA of the CDR3 is TGCGCCAGCAGCCAAGGCTTAGCAGAGAACACCGGGGAGCTGTTTTTT.

This clonotype has a handful of counts. The J gene is TRBJ1-1, the V gene TRBV20-1, with a tentative D call TRBD1 (5 bases). CDR3 size: 13 residues. V dropped 7 bases and J dropped 5 bases, with 17 bases sitting between them. The V gene's germline CDR1 is DFQATT and CDR2 SNEGSKA (reference sequence). The DNA of the CDR3 is TGCAGTGTGGTCTCGAGGGGTTATACTGAAGCTTTCTTT. Translated, it gives CSVVSRGYTEAFF.

This clonotype came up many times. The chain recombines TRBV5-1 with TRBJ2-1, with TRBD1 identical over 7 bases. V lost 3 bases, J lost 4 bases, and 4 bases stayed unmatched. Germline CDR1 is SGHRS and CDR2 is YFSETQ. This CDR3 comprises 14 residues. CDR3 in DNA: TGCGCCAGCAGCTGGAACAGGGGATACAATGAGCAGTTCTTC. Translation gives CASSWNRGYNEQFF.

This clonotype has only a few counts. The chain is built from TRBV25-1 and TRBJ2-7; TRBD1 matches at 8 bases. Germline values: CDR1 MGHDK, CDR2 SYGVNS. CDR3 length equals 14 residues. V was pared by 6 bases and J by 2 bases, with 6 bases of the junction left unmatched. CDR3 sequence reads: CASSSMDRAYEQYF. The CDR3 DNA reads as TGTGCCAGCAGCAGCATGGACAGGGCCTACGAGCAGTACTTC.

The V call is TRBV7-2, the J call TRBJ2-3; tentatively, D is TRBD2 (6 bases). V shed 5 bases and J shed 9 bases, with 15 bases lying between them. Germline loops: CDR1 SGHTA, CDR2 FQGNSA. The CDR3 contains 13 residues. CDR3 loop: CASSLPGLRTQYF. CDR3 DNA sequence: TGTGCCAGCAGCCTCCCGGGACTTAGAACGCAGTATTTT.

This clonotype was observed a handful of times. The V gene is TRBV7-9, the J gene TRBJ2-3; 8 bases match TRBD2. The CDR3 sequence is 14 residues long. J gave up 2 bases and V 11 bases, and 9 bases lay outside the gene matches. CDR1 and CDR2 (germline): SEHNR, FQNEAQ (reference sequence). CDR3 residues: CAQGSGGDTDTQYF. The CDR3 region has the DNA TGTGCCCAGGGGAGCGGGGGAGACACAGATACGCAGTATTTT.

There are a few counts of this clonotype. The J gene is TRBJ2-7, the V gene TRBV7-2; no clear D gene. Looked up from germline, CDR1 is SGHTA and CDR2 is FQGNSA. Deletions cut 1 base from V and 2 bases from J, with 12 bases between. The CDR3 runs 15 residues. The CDR3 bases are TGTGCCAGCAGCTTAGACCGGAGTTGGACCTACGAGCAGTACTTC. Translating it yields CASSLDRSWTYEQYF.

This chain's CDR3 is CASSYLPTSGRNEQFF. The CDR3, as DNA: TGTGCCAGCAGTTACCTCCCGACTAGCGGGAGGAATGAGCAGTTCTTC. This chain uses TRBV6-5 with TRBJ2-1; TRBD2 agrees at 13 bases. Unmatched junction bases numbered 5, after V lost 2 bases and J lost 7 bases. The CDR3 is 16 residues long. The germline CDR1 and CDR2 sequences are MNHEY and SVGAGI.

This clonotype occurred a few times. This chain connects TRBV4-3 to TRBJ2-5, with 12 nucleotides matching TRBD2. The germline CDR1 and CDR2 sequences are LGHNA and YSLEER. The CDR3 contains 15 residues. After removal of 4 bases from V and 3 bases from J, the junction contained 3 bases not matched to a gene. DNA of the CDR3: TGCGCCAGCAGCCGCCGGACTAGCGGGGAAGAGACCCAGTACTTC. Protein sequence: CASSRRTSGEETQYF.

This clonotype appeared a few times. The chain is built from TRBV4-2 and TRBJ2-5; 10 nucleotides align to TRBD2. Losses at the gene ends were 5 bases for V and 9 bases for J; bases not matched to a gene: 15. The germline CDR1 and CDR2 sequences are LGHNA and YNFKEQ. This CDR3 spans 16 amino acids. CDR3 sequence reads: CASSKGTSGDLGAQYF. DNA for the CDR3: TGTGCCAGCAGCAAGGGCACTAGCGGGGACCTTGGGGCCCAGTACTTC.

Ten or more counts support this clonotype. V gene TRBV29-1 combines with J gene TRBJ1-2, with a weak D call TRBD1 (6 bases). This CDR3 has 14 residues. V was trimmed by 3 bases and J by 7 bases, leaving 18 bases between them. In germline, CDR1 is SQVTM, CDR2 ANQGSEA. The CDR3 region is CSVESRRGLGGYTF. The CDR3 nucleotides read TGCAGCGTTGAGAGTCGCAGGGGATTAGGTGGCTACACCTTC.

This clonotype has a handful of counts. The V call is TRBV20-1, the J call TRBJ2-3; 11 nucleotides agree with TRBD2. This CDR3 has 16 amino acids. The V gene end was trimmed by 0 bases and the J gene end by 6 bases; junction bases not matched to a gene: 8. CDR1 is DFQATT, CDR2 SNEGSKA, per germline (reference sequence). The DNA of the CDR3 is TGCAGTGCTAGAGATCCAGTTAGCGGGGGGGCGGATACGCAGTATTTT. This gives the protein CSARDPVSGGADTQYF.